The rows below give T cell receptor beta chains drawn from one sample of a study of cytomegalovirus exposure and HLA in healthy donors. The table came from immunoSEQ multiplex PCR; TCRdb's copy has only in-frame clones and leaves some out. The sample has some 170,000 clones; 85% to 90% are singletons. Sequencing was carried out using PBMCs. These receptors all come from a woman aged 25 to 39 in good health and CMV-seronegative. The CDR3 runs from the conserved cysteine through the conserved F or W. D genes are given only for firm matches. The size of a clone is reported for some rows only, either as once, few or many, or as a class for expanded clones.

>TRBV9|once|.|TRBJ2-3
CASSVTRSTDTQYF
TGTGCCAGCAGCGTGACAAGAAGCACAGATACGCAGTATTTT
>TRBV4-1|.|.|TRBJ1-4
CASSQDQVGELFF
TGCGCCAGCAGCCAAGATCAAGTCGGGGAACTGTTTTTT
>TRBV6-1|.|.|TRBJ1-1
CASSDAQDRTEAFF
TGTGCCAGCAGTGATGCGCAGGATCGCACTGAAGCTTTCTTT
>TRBV18|.|.|TRBJ2-5
CASSDLGETQYF
TGTGCCAGCTCAGATCTAGGAGAGACCCAGTACTTC
>TRBV18|.|.|TRBJ1-5
CASSVTGPYSNQPQHF
TGTGCCAGCTCAGTCACAGGGCCCTATAGCAATCAGCCCCAGCATTTT
>TRBV29-1|.|TRBD1|TRBJ1-1
CSGDRVGNTEAFF
TGCAGCGGGGACAGGGTGGGGAACACTGAAGCTTTCTTT
>TRBV5-1|.|.|TRBJ1-5
CASSLEGFFNQPQHF
TGCGCCAGCAGCTTGGAGGGGTTTTTCAATCAGCCCCAGCATTTT
>TRBV15|once|TRBD2|TRBJ2-2
CATSVGTSGGPGELFF
TGTGCCACCAGCGTCGGGACTAGCGGGGGGCCCGGGGAGCTGTTTTTT
>TRBV6-1|.|TRBD2|TRBJ2-1
CASRERGLGADYEQFF
TGTGCCAGCAGGGAAAGAGGACTAGGGGCCGACTATGAGCAGTTCTTC
>TRBV5-4|.|TRBD1|TRBJ2-1
CASSSPGQPYNEQFF
TGTGCCAGCAGCTCACCGGGACAGCCTTACAATGAGCAGTTCTTC
>TRBV9|.|.|TRBJ1-3
CASSVEGGGGNTIYF
TGTGCCAGCAGCGTAGAAGGGGGGGGTGGAAACACCATATATTTT
>TRBV9|.|TRBD1|TRBJ2-1
CASSPRDRGYNEQFF
TGTGCCAGCAGCCCACGGGACAGGGGCTACAATGAGCAGTTCTTC
>TRBV21-1|.|.|TRBJ2-1
CASSKEGGQGVFTYNEQFF
TGTGCCAGCAGCAAAGAAGGCGGCCAGGGCGTATTTACCTACAATGAGCAGTTCTTC
>TRBV6-5|once|TRBD1|TRBJ2-1
CASTTGSSYNEQFF
TGTGCCAGCACGACAGGGAGCTCCTACAATGAGCAGTTCTTC
>TRBV30|.|.|TRBJ1-4
CAWRGVGFAGWGEKLFF
TGTGCCTGGAGAGGAGTGGGGTTTGCGGGGTGGGGAGAAAAACTGTTTTTT
>TRBV6-5|.|TRBD1|TRBJ2-5
CASRPGQGGETQYF
TGTGCCAGCAGACCCGGACAGGGAGGAGAGACCCAGTACTTC
>TRBV19|.|TRBD1|TRBJ1-1
CASNRGQVNTEAFF
TGTGCCAGTAACCGGGGACAGGTAAACACTGAAGCTTTCTTT
>TRBV6-1|.|TRBD2|TRBJ2-3
CASSEWSSGGTDTQYF
TGTGCCAGCAGTGAATGGAGTAGCGGGGGTACAGATACGCAGTATTTT
>TRBV6-6|.|.|TRBJ1-1
CASSYSLLTFF
TGTGCCAGCAGTTACTCGCTATTGACTTTCTTT
>TRBV5-1|once|.|TRBJ2-3
CASRALGDTDTQYF
TGCGCCAGCCGGGCTCTCGGGGACACAGATACGCAGTATTTT
>TRBV6-1|.|.|TRBJ2-7
CASRVQAYEQYF
TGTGCCAGCAGAGTACAAGCCTACGAGCAGTACTTC
>TRBV5-6|.|TRBD2|TRBJ2-7
CASSHRTSGFYEQYF
TGTGCCAGCAGCCACAGGACTAGCGGGTTTTACGAGCAGTACTTC
>TRBV5-1|.|TRBD1|TRBJ2-7
CASTITGGFYEQYF
TGCGCCAGCACCATAACAGGGGGCTTTTACGAGCAGTACTTC
>TRBV6-1|.|TRBD1|TRBJ1-6
CASSDGQGNSPLHF
TGTGCCAGCAGTGATGGACAGGGCAATTCACCCCTCCACTTT
>TRBV19|.|.|TRBJ1-3
CASSIQGSSGNTIYF
TGTGCCAGTAGTATACAGGGGAGTTCTGGAAACACCATATATTTT